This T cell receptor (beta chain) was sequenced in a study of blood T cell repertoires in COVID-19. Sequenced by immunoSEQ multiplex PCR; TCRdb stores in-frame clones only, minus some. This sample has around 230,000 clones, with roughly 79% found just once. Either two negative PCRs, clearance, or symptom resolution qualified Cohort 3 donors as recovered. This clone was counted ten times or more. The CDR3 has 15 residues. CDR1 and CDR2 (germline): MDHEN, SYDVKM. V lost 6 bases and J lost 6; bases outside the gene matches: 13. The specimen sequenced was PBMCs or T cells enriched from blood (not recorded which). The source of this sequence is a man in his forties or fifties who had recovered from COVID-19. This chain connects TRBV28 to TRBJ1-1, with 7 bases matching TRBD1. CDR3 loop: CASRWTGGGLAEAFF. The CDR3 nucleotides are TGTGCCAGCAGGTGGACAGGAGGGGGGCTAGCTGAAGCTTTCTTT.